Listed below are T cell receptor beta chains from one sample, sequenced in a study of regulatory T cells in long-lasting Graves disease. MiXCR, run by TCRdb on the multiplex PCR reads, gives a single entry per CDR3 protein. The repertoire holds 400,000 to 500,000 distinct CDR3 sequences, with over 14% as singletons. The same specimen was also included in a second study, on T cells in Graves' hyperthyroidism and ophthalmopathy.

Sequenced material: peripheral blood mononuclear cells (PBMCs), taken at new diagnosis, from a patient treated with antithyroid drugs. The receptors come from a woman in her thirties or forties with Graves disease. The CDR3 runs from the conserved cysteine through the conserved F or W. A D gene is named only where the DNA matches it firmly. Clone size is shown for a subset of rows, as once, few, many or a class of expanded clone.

CDR3nt: TGTGCCAGCACCACCGGGCAGGGGGCGGGCACTGAAGCTTTCTTT
CDR3aa: CASTTGQGAGTEAFF
j_gene: TRBJ1-1
v_gene: TRBV6-1
d_gene: TRBD1
abundance: many

CDR3nt: TGTGCCAGCACCGAATGGGGTTACCCAGATACGCAGTATTTT
CDR3aa: CASTEWGYPDTQYF
j_gene: TRBJ2-3
v_gene: TRBV6-1
d_gene: .
abundance: .

CDR3nt: TGCAGCCATAAAGACGCGGCGCATAGCTACACCTTC
CDR3aa: CSHKDAAHSYTF
j_gene: TRBJ1-2
v_gene: TRBV29-1
d_gene: .
abundance: many

CDR3nt: TGTGCCAGCAGCTTAGGCCCTCCGACGGCCTATCAGCCCCAGCATTTT
CDR3aa: CASSLGPPTAYQPQHF
j_gene: TRBJ1-5
v_gene: TRBV7-2
d_gene: .
abundance: few

CDR3nt: TGCAGTGCTACAGACTATTACGATCAGGGGAATAACATGAACACTGAAGCTTTCTTT
CDR3aa: CSATDYYDQGNNMNTEAFF
j_gene: TRBJ1-1
v_gene: TRBV20-1
d_gene: .
abundance: .

CDR3nt: TGTGCCACCAGCAGCTGGACAGGCAGGGATGGCTACACCTTC
CDR3aa: CATSSWTGRDGYTF
j_gene: TRBJ1-2
v_gene: TRBV15
d_gene: TRBD1
abundance: few

CDR3nt: TGTGCCAGCAGCGGCGGGACCCAGGGGGCGTCCGGGGAGCTGTTTTTT
CDR3aa: CASSGGTQGASGELFF
j_gene: TRBJ2-2
v_gene: TRBV9
d_gene: TRBD1
abundance: few

CDR3nt: TGTGCCAGCAGCTTAGGGGTGACCCCGGGGATCTATGGCTACACCTTC
CDR3aa: CASSLGVTPGIYGYTF
j_gene: TRBJ1-2
v_gene: TRBV7-9
d_gene: .
abundance: few

CDR3nt: TGTGCCAGCAGTTATGGAGTAGATGAGCAGTTCTTC
CDR3aa: CASSYGVDEQFF
j_gene: TRBJ2-1
v_gene: TRBV6-5
d_gene: .
abundance: .

CDR3nt: TGTGCCAGCAGCTTGGGATTGTCTAGCGGATACAATGAGCAGTTCTTC
CDR3aa: CASSLGLSSGYNEQFF
j_gene: TRBJ2-1
v_gene: TRBV5-6
d_gene: TRBD2
abundance: few

CDR3nt: TGCGCCAGCAGCCCCTTGACAGGGATGGATCAGCCCCAGCATTTT
CDR3aa: CASSPLTGMDQPQHF
j_gene: TRBJ1-5
v_gene: TRBV4-3
d_gene: TRBD1
abundance: .

CDR3nt: TGTGCCAGCAGTGACAACGGACGGGCTGAAAAACTGTTTTTT
CDR3aa: CASSDNGRAEKLFF
j_gene: TRBJ1-4
v_gene: TRBV25-1
d_gene: .
abundance: .

CDR3nt: TGTGCCAGCAGCCGCGTCGATACGCAGTATTTT
CDR3aa: CASSRVDTQYF
j_gene: TRBJ2-3
v_gene: TRBV7-2
d_gene: .
abundance: many

CDR3nt: TGTGCCAGCAGTTACGGGACGGTCAATGAAAAACTGTTTTTT
CDR3aa: CASSYGTVNEKLFF
j_gene: TRBJ1-4
v_gene: TRBV7-9
d_gene: .
abundance: many

CDR3nt: TGTGCCAGCAGTTTATGGGCCGAGGGCTATGGCTACACCTTC
CDR3aa: CASSLWAEGYGYTF
j_gene: TRBJ1-2
v_gene: TRBV12-3/TRBV12-4
d_gene: .
abundance: many

CDR3nt: TGTGCCAGCAGGCCACGGTTGAGGTATGGCTATGGCTACACCTTC
CDR3aa: CASRPRLRYGYGYTF
j_gene: TRBJ1-2
v_gene: TRBV28
d_gene: .
abundance: once

CDR3nt: TGTGCCTGGTCACTAGCGGGAATCTCCTACGAGCAGTACTTC
CDR3aa: CAWSLAGISYEQYF
j_gene: TRBJ2-7
v_gene: TRBV30
d_gene: TRBD2
abundance: many

CDR3nt: TGTGCCAGCAGTCCCCTAGCGGGAGTCTCCAATGAGCAGTTCTTC
CDR3aa: CASSPLAGVSNEQFF
j_gene: TRBJ2-1
v_gene: TRBV27
d_gene: TRBD2
abundance: many

CDR3nt: TGTGCCACCAGCATAGGACAGATACCCTACGAGCAGTGCTTC
CDR3aa: CATSIGQIPYEQCF
j_gene: TRBJ2-7
v_gene: TRBV15
d_gene: .
abundance: few

CDR3nt: TGTGCCAGCAGTGAACTGGGAATGGGTCGTCAGCCCCAGCATTTT
CDR3aa: CASSELGMGRQPQHF
j_gene: TRBJ1-5
v_gene: TRBV6-1
d_gene: .
abundance: many

CDR3nt: TGTGCCAGCAGCTGGGGGTTCACCTCCTACGAGCAGTACTTC
CDR3aa: CASSWGFTSYEQYF
j_gene: TRBJ2-7
v_gene: TRBV11-2
d_gene: .
abundance: many

CDR3nt: TGTGCCAGCAGCCCGGGACAGGGAAACAATGAGCAGTTCTTC
CDR3aa: CASSPGQGNNEQFF
j_gene: TRBJ2-1
v_gene: TRBV7-3
d_gene: TRBD1
abundance: many

CDR3nt: TGTGCCAGCAGTGGAGGGACAGAGTACTCCTACGAGCAGTACTTC
CDR3aa: CASSGGTEYSYEQYF
j_gene: TRBJ2-7
v_gene: TRBV5-1
d_gene: .
abundance: .

CDR3nt: TGCGCCAGCAGCACGACTAGCGTCGGGTCAGATACGCAGTATTTT
CDR3aa: CASSTTSVGSDTQYF
j_gene: TRBJ2-3
v_gene: TRBV5-1
d_gene: TRBD2
abundance: many

CDR3nt: TGTGCCAGCAGCCAAGACGGGACAGGAATGAACACTGAAGCTTTCTTT
CDR3aa: CASSQDGTGMNTEAFF
j_gene: TRBJ1-1
v_gene: TRBV4-2
d_gene: TRBD1
abundance: .

CDR3nt: TGCAGTGCTAGCGTGGGGGGAAACAATCAGCCCCAGCATTTT
CDR3aa: CSASVGGNNQPQHF
j_gene: TRBJ1-5
v_gene: TRBV20-1
d_gene: .
abundance: few

CDR3nt: TGTGCCAGCAGCCCCGACAGGGGAATTTACGAGCAGTACTTC
CDR3aa: CASSPDRGIYEQYF
j_gene: TRBJ2-7
v_gene: TRBV5-6
d_gene: TRBD1
abundance: few

CDR3nt: TGTGCCAGCACTGGACTAGCGGGAGGGCAAGGAGAGACCCAGTACTTC
CDR3aa: CASTGLAGGQGETQYF
j_gene: TRBJ2-5
v_gene: TRBV6-1
d_gene: TRBD2
abundance: many

CDR3nt: TGTGCCATCAGAGTTGAGGGTGAAGATACGCAGTATTTT
CDR3aa: CAIRVEGEDTQYF
j_gene: TRBJ2-3
v_gene: TRBV10-3
d_gene: .
abundance: .

CDR3nt: TGCAGTGCTAGAGATGGTCACGGGCAGTTCTTC
CDR3aa: CSARDGHGQFF
j_gene: TRBJ2-1
v_gene: TRBV20-1
d_gene: .
abundance: many

CDR3nt: TGTGCCAGCAGCAAGTTTGGGGGTCAGCCCCAGCATTTT
CDR3aa: CASSKFGGQPQHF
j_gene: TRBJ1-5
v_gene: TRBV3-1
d_gene: .
abundance: many

CDR3nt: TGTGCCAGCAGTTTGTACCGGGCCCAATCCTACAATGAGCAGTTCTTC
CDR3aa: CASSLYRAQSYNEQFF
j_gene: TRBJ2-1
v_gene: TRBV12-3/TRBV12-4
d_gene: .
abundance: many

CDR3nt: TGTGCCAGCAGCTCCCCGTCAGGGGCCACTGAAGCTTTCTTT
CDR3aa: CASSSPSGATEAFF
j_gene: TRBJ1-1
v_gene: TRBV11-2
d_gene: .
abundance: many

CDR3nt: TGTGCCAGCAGCCCGGGACAGGGACCCGAGCAGTACTTC
CDR3aa: CASSPGQGPEQYF
j_gene: TRBJ2-7
v_gene: TRBV3-1
d_gene: TRBD1
abundance: many

CDR3nt: TGTGCCAGCAGTAGGGGCCCGGGACAGGGCCAATACAACTATGGCTACACCTTC
CDR3aa: CASSRGPGQGQYNYGYTF
j_gene: TRBJ1-2
v_gene: TRBV27
d_gene: TRBD1
abundance: many

CDR3nt: TGTGCCAGCAGCGACCGGGACAGTGATCCTAACATTCAGTACTTC
CDR3aa: CASSDRDSDPNIQYF
j_gene: TRBJ2-4
v_gene: TRBV11-3
d_gene: TRBD1
abundance: many

CDR3nt: TGTGCCACCTCGGACCGTTCAGATACGCAGTATTTT
CDR3aa: CATSDRSDTQYF
j_gene: TRBJ2-3
v_gene: TRBV12-3/TRBV12-4
d_gene: .
abundance: many

CDR3nt: TGCGCCAGCAGCCTGGGGGAGGGACCAGATACGCAGTATTTT
CDR3aa: CASSLGEGPDTQYF
j_gene: TRBJ2-3
v_gene: TRBV5-1
d_gene: TRBD2
abundance: many

CDR3nt: TGTGCCAGCAGTTTGACCCTCCGGGACAGGGTTTTCCAGTACTTC
CDR3aa: CASSLTLRDRVFQYF
j_gene: TRBJ2-4
v_gene: TRBV28
d_gene: TRBD1
abundance: many

CDR3nt: TGTGCCAGTAGTATAGGAGGGGTAACTAATGAAAAACTGTTTTTT
CDR3aa: CASSIGGVTNEKLFF
j_gene: TRBJ1-4
v_gene: TRBV19
d_gene: .
abundance: many

CDR3nt: TGTGCCAGTAGTATATTTCCTAGCGGGAGTCTTGACTACGAGCAGTACTTC
CDR3aa: CASSIFPSGSLDYEQYF
j_gene: TRBJ2-7
v_gene: TRBV19
d_gene: TRBD2
abundance: .

CDR3nt: TGTGCCAGCAGTTCCTATGGCTACACCTTC
CDR3aa: CASSSYGYTF
j_gene: TRBJ1-2
v_gene: TRBV19
d_gene: .
abundance: few

CDR3nt: TGTGCCAGCAGCTTAGACGGGCAGAGTGAAGCTTTCTTT
CDR3aa: CASSLDGQSEAFF
j_gene: TRBJ1-1
v_gene: TRBV11-3
d_gene: .
abundance: many

CDR3nt: TGTGCCAGCAGTAAGACAGGGGGCTCCAGCTCACCCCTCCACTTT
CDR3aa: CASSKTGGSSSPLHF
j_gene: TRBJ1-6
v_gene: TRBV28
d_gene: TRBD1
abundance: many

CDR3nt: TGTGCCATCAGGGGACTAGCGGGAGGGCCAGAATCCGGGGAGCTGTTTTTT
CDR3aa: CAIRGLAGGPESGELFF
j_gene: TRBJ2-2
v_gene: TRBV10-3
d_gene: TRBD2
abundance: .

CDR3nt: TGTGCCAGCAGCCCGGGACAGAATGAAAAACTGTTTTTT
CDR3aa: CASSPGQNEKLFF
j_gene: TRBJ1-4
v_gene: TRBV18
d_gene: TRBD1
abundance: many

CDR3nt: TGCAGTGCATCGAGGGGGGAGGGACTGGGGACAACTCAGTACTTC
CDR3aa: CSASRGEGLGTTQYF
j_gene: TRBJ2-4
v_gene: TRBV20-1
d_gene: .
abundance: .

CDR3nt: TGTGCCAGCAATCGGGACAGTTCTGATAATTCACCCCTCCACTTT
CDR3aa: CASNRDSSDNSPLHF
j_gene: TRBJ1-6
v_gene: TRBV2
d_gene: TRBD1
abundance: many

CDR3nt: TGTGCCACCAGCAGCGCCCCTAGCTACGAGCAGTACTTC
CDR3aa: CATSSAPSYEQYF
j_gene: TRBJ2-7
v_gene: TRBV15
d_gene: .
abundance: .

CDR3nt: TGTGCCAGCAGTTTGAGCAGGGACACTGAAGCTTTCTTT
CDR3aa: CASSLSRDTEAFF
j_gene: TRBJ1-1
v_gene: TRBV14
d_gene: .
abundance: many

CDR3nt: TGCAGTGCTAGAGATCAAGGGGGGAGATATAATGAGCAGTTCTTC
CDR3aa: CSARDQGGRYNEQFF
j_gene: TRBJ2-1
v_gene: TRBV20-1
d_gene: .
abundance: many

CDR3nt: TGCGCCAGCAGCTTGGCCGATCCAAATGACTCTGAAGCTTTCTTT
CDR3aa: CASSLADPNDSEAFF
j_gene: TRBJ1-1
v_gene: TRBV5-1
d_gene: .
abundance: few

CDR3nt: TGTGCCAGCAGTGAATTTCTGGTCTCAGGAAGCAATCAGCCCCAGCATTTT
CDR3aa: CASSEFLVSGSNQPQHF
j_gene: TRBJ1-5
v_gene: TRBV6-2/TRBV6-3
d_gene: .
abundance: many

CDR3nt: TGTGCCAGCAGCCAAGGTAGCGGGCAGGGCACCGGGGAGCTGTTTTTT
CDR3aa: CASSQGSGQGTGELFF
j_gene: TRBJ2-2
v_gene: TRBV4-2
d_gene: TRBD2
abundance: .

CDR3nt: TGTGCCAGCAGCTTAATGGACAGCCAAGAGACCCAGTACTTC
CDR3aa: CASSLMDSQETQYF
j_gene: TRBJ2-5
v_gene: TRBV11-3
d_gene: .
abundance: many

CDR3nt: TGTGCCACCGCCGAGGGGTGGGGTCTCTCTGGGGCCAACGTCCTGACTTTC
CDR3aa: CATAEGWGLSGANVLTF
j_gene: TRBJ2-6
v_gene: TRBV15
d_gene: .
abundance: many

CDR3nt: TGCAGTGCTAGACAGGGGGATGGCTACACCTTC
CDR3aa: CSARQGDGYTF
j_gene: TRBJ1-2
v_gene: TRBV20-1
d_gene: TRBD1
abundance: many

CDR3nt: TGTGCCAGCAGTTTTCCCGGGCGAACCAAAGAGACCCAGTACTTC
CDR3aa: CASSFPGRTKETQYF
j_gene: TRBJ2-5
v_gene: TRBV28
d_gene: .
abundance: many

CDR3nt: TGTGCCAGCAGCCAAGACCCCACGGGACAGTTCAAAGAGACCCAGTACTTC
CDR3aa: CASSQDPTGQFKETQYF
j_gene: TRBJ2-5
v_gene: TRBV14
d_gene: TRBD1
abundance: many

CDR3nt: TGCGCCAGCAGCTTGGGGGACAGCCTTGGGGCCAACGTCCTGACTTTC
CDR3aa: CASSLGDSLGANVLTF
j_gene: TRBJ2-6
v_gene: TRBV5-1
d_gene: TRBD1
abundance: many